This is a list of T cell receptor beta chains from one sample in a study of T cell changes during pregnancy in multiple sclerosis. Some clones are missing from TCRdb's copy, which holds only in-frame ones; the method was immunoSEQ multiplex PCR. The data hold approximately 89,000 clones, with about 94% observed a single time. Sequenced material: peripheral blood, taken after pregnancy. The source of these receptors is a female donor in good health, enrolled as a control in a pregnancy study. Both conserved end residues are part of each CDR3. D genes are given only for firm matches. Rows may omit the clone size; those that give it use once, few, many or a size class.

D gene: TRBD1; V gene: TRBV28; J gene: TRBJ1-4; clone size: once; CDR3 DNA: TGTGCCAGCAGGGACAGGGGAGCGGGTAATGAAAAACTGTTTTTT; CDR3 protein: CASRDRGAGNEKLFF
D gene: TRBD1; V gene: TRBV28; J gene: TRBJ2-7; clone size: once; CDR3 DNA: TGTGCCAGCAGTTTGGGCGGACAGGGAATCTCCTACGAGCAGTACTTC; CDR3 protein: CASSLGGQGISYEQYF
D gene: .; V gene: TRBV5-1; J gene: TRBJ2-2; clone size: .; CDR3 DNA: TGCGCCAGCAGCTTGGATGGCCACACCGGGGAGCTGTTTTTT; CDR3 protein: CASSLDGHTGELFF
D gene: .; V gene: TRBV7-9; J gene: TRBJ2-5; clone size: .; CDR3 DNA: TGTGCCAGCAGCTCATCGGTAGTCCAAGAGACCCAGTACTTC; CDR3 protein: CASSSSVVQETQYF
D gene: TRBD2; V gene: TRBV5-4; J gene: TRBJ2-5; clone size: .; CDR3 DNA: TGTGCCAGCAGCATTCCGACTAGCGGAGAGACCCAGTACTTC; CDR3 protein: CASSIPTSGETQYF
D gene: .; V gene: TRBV5-4; J gene: TRBJ2-5; clone size: .; CDR3 DNA: TGTGCCAGCAGCCGCCGGGGGACCCAAGAGACCCAGTACTTC; CDR3 protein: CASSRRGTQETQYF
D gene: TRBD1; V gene: TRBV7-9; J gene: TRBJ2-7; clone size: .; CDR3 DNA: TGTGCCAGCAGCTCGACAGGGGATGGGGAGCAGTACTTC; CDR3 protein: CASSSTGDGEQYF
D gene: .; V gene: TRBV5-1; J gene: TRBJ1-1; clone size: .; CDR3 DNA: TGCGCCAGCAGCCCCGACAGGTCTAACACTGAAGCTTTCTTT; CDR3 protein: CASSPDRSNTEAFF
D gene: .; V gene: TRBV2; J gene: TRBJ2-5; clone size: .; CDR3 DNA: TGTGCCAGCAGTGAAAGGGTACTAGCAGCTACCACCGACTTC; CDR3 protein: CASSERVLAATTDF
D gene: .; V gene: TRBV20-1; J gene: TRBJ1-1; clone size: .; CDR3 DNA: TGCAGTGCTAGCTTTGGGCCTGAAGCTTTCTTT; CDR3 protein: CSASFGPEAFF
D gene: .; V gene: TRBV7-2; J gene: TRBJ2-3; clone size: .; CDR3 DNA: TGTGCCAGCAGCTTAGACAGGGTGAGCACAGATACGCAGTATTTT; CDR3 protein: CASSLDRVSTDTQYF
D gene: .; V gene: TRBV7-2; J gene: TRBJ2-3; clone size: once; CDR3 DNA: TGTGCCAGCAGCTTAGGACAGGCCACAGATACGCAGTATTTT; CDR3 protein: CASSLGQATDTQYF
D gene: .; V gene: TRBV28; J gene: TRBJ1-5; clone size: .; CDR3 DNA: TGTGCCAGCAGTTTGACAGAGTATCAGCCCCAGCATTTT; CDR3 protein: CASSLTEYQPQHF
D gene: .; V gene: TRBV14; J gene: TRBJ1-2; clone size: .; CDR3 DNA: TGTGCCAGCAGCCCAGCGGGCTATGGCTACACCTTC; CDR3 protein: CASSPAGYGYTF
D gene: TRBD1; V gene: TRBV29-1; J gene: TRBJ2-5; clone size: .; CDR3 DNA: TGCAGCGCTCGACAGGGCGGGGAGACCCAGTACTTC; CDR3 protein: CSARQGGETQYF
D gene: TRBD2; V gene: TRBV4-2; J gene: TRBJ2-1; clone size: .; CDR3 DNA: TGTGCCAGCAGCCAAGAGGCTAGCGGGCTCGATGAGCAGTTCTTC; CDR3 protein: CASSQEASGLDEQFF
D gene: TRBD1; V gene: TRBV7-9; J gene: TRBJ1-4; clone size: .; CDR3 DNA: TGTGCCAGCAGCTCCGGACAGGGCGCAACTAATGAAAAACTGTTTTTT; CDR3 protein: CASSSGQGATNEKLFF
D gene: TRBD1; V gene: TRBV19; J gene: TRBJ1-3; clone size: .; CDR3 DNA: TGTGCCAGTAGCAACGACAGGGGGCCTGGAAACACCATATATTTT; CDR3 protein: CASSNDRGPGNTIYF
D gene: .; V gene: TRBV5-1; J gene: TRBJ1-2; clone size: .; CDR3 DNA: TGCGCCAGCAGCTTCCGCGTTGGGGGCGACTTATATGGCTACACCTTC; CDR3 protein: CASSFRVGGDLYGYTF
D gene: .; V gene: TRBV27; J gene: TRBJ1-1; clone size: .; CDR3 DNA: TGTGCCAGCAGTACAGGATACACTGAAGCTTTCTTT; CDR3 protein: CASSTGYTEAFF
D gene: .; V gene: TRBV10-3; J gene: TRBJ1-1; clone size: .; CDR3 DNA: TGTGCCATCAGTGAGGTTAATCGGAGGGACACTGAAGCTTTCTTT; CDR3 protein: CAISEVNRRDTEAFF
D gene: TRBD2; V gene: TRBV13; J gene: TRBJ2-2; clone size: .; CDR3 DNA: TGTGCCAGCAGCTTAGTGGGACTAGGGGTCCCCGGGGAGCTGTTTTTT; CDR3 protein: CASSLVGLGVPGELFF
D gene: TRBD1; V gene: TRBV18; J gene: TRBJ2-5; clone size: .; CDR3 DNA: TGTGCCAGCTCACTAACCTTGAATCAGGGGGAAGAGACCCAGTACTTC; CDR3 protein: CASSLTLNQGEETQYF
D gene: .; V gene: TRBV6-1; J gene: TRBJ2-7; clone size: .; CDR3 DNA: TGTGCCAGCAGTGAAGCTCCCCAGTACGAGCAGTACTTC; CDR3 protein: CASSEAPQYEQYF
D gene: TRBD2; V gene: TRBV9; J gene: TRBJ2-1; clone size: .; CDR3 DNA: TGTGCCAGCACCCGCGGGGGACTAGCGGGAGAGCAGTTCTTC; CDR3 protein: CASTRGGLAGEQFF
D gene: .; V gene: TRBV2; J gene: TRBJ1-2; clone size: .; CDR3 DNA: TGTGCCAGCAGGGGGGGGGTATCTAACTATGGCTACACCTTC; CDR3 protein: CASRGGVSNYGYTF
D gene: TRBD2; V gene: TRBV29-1; J gene: TRBJ2-5; clone size: .; CDR3 DNA: TGCAGCGTTGGGCTAGCGGAAGAGACCCAGTACTTC; CDR3 protein: CSVGLAEETQYF
D gene: .; V gene: TRBV19; J gene: TRBJ1-2; clone size: .; CDR3 DNA: TGTGCCAGTAGTATGCCCGAACGGTGGAACTATGGCTACACCTTC; CDR3 protein: CASSMPERWNYGYTF
D gene: .; V gene: TRBV28; J gene: TRBJ1-5; clone size: once; CDR3 DNA: TGTGCCAGCAGTTTATCCTCGGGGAGCCAGCCCCAGCATTTT; CDR3 protein: CASSLSSGSQPQHF
D gene: .; V gene: TRBV6-5; J gene: TRBJ1-1; clone size: .; CDR3 DNA: TGTGCCAGCAGTTACTCGGAGGGTAGTACTGAAGCTTTCTTT; CDR3 protein: CASSYSEGSTEAFF
D gene: TRBD1; V gene: TRBV5-5; J gene: TRBJ1-2; clone size: once; CDR3 DNA: TGTGCCAGCAGCCAGGGGGCGGGACCGAACTATGGCTACACCTTC; CDR3 protein: CASSQGAGPNYGYTF
D gene: TRBD2; V gene: TRBV27; J gene: TRBJ2-1; clone size: .; CDR3 DNA: TGTGCCAGCAGCACCCGGGGGGGGCATGAGCAGTTCTTC; CDR3 protein: CASSTRGGHEQFF
D gene: .; V gene: TRBV27; J gene: TRBJ1-5; clone size: once; CDR3 DNA: TGTGCCAGCAGAAAAGGGGGACCAAATCAGCCCCAGCATTTT; CDR3 protein: CASRKGGPNQPQHF
D gene: .; V gene: TRBV11-2; J gene: TRBJ2-7; clone size: .; CDR3 DNA: TGTGCCAGCAGCTTAGGAGGGTTTAGCTCCTACGAGCAGTACTTC; CDR3 protein: CASSLGGFSSYEQYF
D gene: .; V gene: TRBV6-5; J gene: TRBJ2-3; clone size: .; CDR3 DNA: TGTGCCAGCAGTTACGCGCTTACGCAGTATTTT; CDR3 protein: CASSYALTQYF
D gene: TRBD2; V gene: TRBV4-1; J gene: TRBJ2-1; clone size: .; CDR3 DNA: TGCGCCAGCAGCCAAGCCGAGACTAGCGGGTACAATGAGCAGTTCTTC; CDR3 protein: CASSQAETSGYNEQFF
D gene: TRBD2; V gene: TRBV7-8; J gene: TRBJ2-5; clone size: once; CDR3 DNA: TGTGCCAGCAGCTTCTTAGCGGACGGGGAGGGAGAGACCCAGTACTTC; CDR3 protein: CASSFLADGEGETQYF
D gene: .; V gene: TRBV28; J gene: TRBJ2-7; clone size: .; CDR3 DNA: TGTGCCAGCAGCCGCGGGTACGAGCAGTACTTC; CDR3 protein: CASSRGYEQYF
D gene: TRBD2; V gene: TRBV28; J gene: TRBJ2-1; clone size: .; CDR3 DNA: TGTGCCAGCAGTTTCCCAGTGATAGCGGGAGTATATGAGCAGTTCTTC; CDR3 protein: CASSFPVIAGVYEQFF
D gene: .; V gene: TRBV11-2; J gene: TRBJ2-7; clone size: .; CDR3 DNA: TGTGCCAGCAGCTTCCCCAGGCGAACCTACGAGCAGTACTTC; CDR3 protein: CASSFPRRTYEQYF
D gene: TRBD2; V gene: TRBV4-1; J gene: TRBJ2-7; clone size: .; CDR3 DNA: TGCGCCAGCAGCCAATTTAGCGCGGGAGTAGAGTCCTACGAGCAGTACTTC; CDR3 protein: CASSQFSAGVESYEQYF
D gene: .; V gene: TRBV5-1; J gene: TRBJ2-7; clone size: .; CDR3 DNA: TGCGCCAGCAGCTTTGACATGGCCTACGAGCAGTACTTC; CDR3 protein: CASSFDMAYEQYF
D gene: .; V gene: TRBV9; J gene: TRBJ1-1; clone size: once; CDR3 DNA: TGTGCCAGCAGCGTGGCGGGGTGGGAAAATAACACTGAAGCTTTCTTT; CDR3 protein: CASSVAGWENNTEAFF
D gene: TRBD1; V gene: TRBV2; J gene: TRBJ1-4; clone size: .; CDR3 DNA: TGTGCCAGCAGTAAGGGACAGGGGGATGAAAAACTGTTTTTT; CDR3 protein: CASSKGQGDEKLFF
D gene: .; V gene: TRBV5-1; J gene: TRBJ2-7; clone size: .; CDR3 DNA: TGCGCCAGCAGCTTGGAAGCGGCTAGCTCCTACGAGCAGTACTTC; CDR3 protein: CASSLEAASSYEQYF
D gene: TRBD1; V gene: TRBV6-6; J gene: TRBJ1-4; clone size: .; CDR3 DNA: TGTGCCAGCAGGACAGGGGGGAATGAAAAACTGTTTTTT; CDR3 protein: CASRTGGNEKLFF